Included here is one TCR beta chain sequence, with context. This sample is part of a study of shared T cell receptors in the human thymus. Sequenced by immunoSEQ multiplex PCR; TCRdb stores in-frame clones only, minus some. The data show 500,000 to 550,000 clones, around 78% seen once. The same sample was also used in a study of human thymus T cells. That study reports: Resections obtained during corrective heart surgery supplied the thymus tissue. Thymic and blood repertoires seemed to show skewed V and J gene use. Thymic repertoires of unrelated individuals were reported in related research to overlap highly.

The sequence came from a boy under two years old with a congenital heart defect. The sample consisted of thymocytes.

Written as DNA, the CDR3 is TGTGCCAGCAGCTTAACGGGACTAGCGGGAGAGGGAGATACGCAGTATTTT. Translating it yields CASSLTGLAGEGDTQYF. The chain carries TRBV7-9 and TRBJ2-3; TRBD2 matches 14 bases. Germline V gives CDR1 SEHNR, CDR2 FQNEAQ (reference sequence). J was trimmed by 5 bases and V by 2 bases; bases with no gene match: 6. The CDR3 is 17 residues long.